This T cell receptor (beta chain) stems from a study of breast tumors, draining lymph nodes, adjacent tissues. Whole-study findings and limits: Tumor TCR diversity was below lymph nodes but above nontumor tissue. Compared with basal-like, luminal-like tumors shared significantly more repertoire with nontumor tissue.

In TCRdb, the multiplex PCR reads were re-called with MiXCR into one record per CDR3 protein. Counted here are about 230,000 distinct CDR3 sequences, around 32% occurring once; the ten biggest clones make up approximately 1.5%. Germline V gives CDR1 SNHLY, CDR2 FYNNEI. This CDR3 contains 16 residues. A word on this clonotype: Its target is unknown. The junction differs from germline at one of its ends, possibly a read error.

Axillary draining lymph nodes of breast cancer patients supplied the node samples. The chain has TRBV2 and TRBJ1-5; possible D gene TRBD1, 5 bases. This receptor was identified in a female donor with breast cancer. Some clones in this sample may be carry-over from other donors' samples. The sequencing input was axillary lymph node tissue. The CDR3, as DNA: TGTGCCAGCAGCCAAAGCGGGACTAGCGGCGAGCAGCCCCAGCATTTC. Translation: CASSQSGTSGEQPQHF.